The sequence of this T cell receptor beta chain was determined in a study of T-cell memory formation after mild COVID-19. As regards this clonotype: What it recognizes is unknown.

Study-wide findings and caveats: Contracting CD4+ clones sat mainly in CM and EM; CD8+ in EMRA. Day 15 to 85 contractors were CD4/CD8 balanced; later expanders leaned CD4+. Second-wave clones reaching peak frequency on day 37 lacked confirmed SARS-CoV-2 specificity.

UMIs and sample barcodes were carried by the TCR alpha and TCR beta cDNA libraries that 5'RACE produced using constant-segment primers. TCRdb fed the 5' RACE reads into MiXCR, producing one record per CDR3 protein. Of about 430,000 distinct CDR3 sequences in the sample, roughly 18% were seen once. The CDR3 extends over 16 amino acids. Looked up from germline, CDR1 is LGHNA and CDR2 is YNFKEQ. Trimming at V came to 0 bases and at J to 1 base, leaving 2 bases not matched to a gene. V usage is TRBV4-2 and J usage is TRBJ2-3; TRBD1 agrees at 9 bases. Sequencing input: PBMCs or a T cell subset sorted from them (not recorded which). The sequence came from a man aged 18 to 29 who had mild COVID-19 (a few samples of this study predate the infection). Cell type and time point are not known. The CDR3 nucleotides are TGTGCCAGCAGCCAAGAACAGGGGGCGGGCACAGATACGCAGTATTTT. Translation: CASSQEQGAGTDTQYF.